What follows are 11 T cell receptor beta chains derived from one specimen sequenced in a study of vaccination effects on CD4 cells after COVID-19. Sequenced by immunoSEQ multiplex PCR; TCRdb stores in-frame clones only, minus some. The table lists roughly 30,000 clones, 60% to 75% of them singletons. ViraFEST expansion of antigen-specific CD4+ T cells with viral peptide pools preceded sequencing. Following 10 days of culture, CD4+ T cells were isolated. Having tested negative for nucleocapsid antibodies, the vaccine recipients showed no prior SARS-CoV-2 infection. Their antigen targets remain unknown. This material consisted of CD4+ T cells from PBMCs cultured with HCoV-OC43 spike peptides, taken before COVID-19 vaccination. As to subset: HCoV-OC43 spike overlapping peptide pool stimulation. The receptors originated from a human donor who received a COVID-19 vaccine.

DNA for the CDR3: TGTGCCAGCTCACCCTCGGAACGGATAGGCTACACCTTC. Its translation: CASSPSERIGYTF. The V gene is TRBV18, the J gene TRBJ1-2; D unclear. The V gene lost 3 bases and the J gene lost 8 bases, with 13 bases spanning the gap. The CDR3 has 13 amino acids. Per germline, CDR1 KGHSH and CDR2 LQKENI.

The chain employs TRBV6-2 or TRBV6-3 and TRBJ2-2; 8 bases fit TRBD2. In germline, CDR1 is MNHEY, CDR2 SVGEGT. This CDR3 comprises 13 residues. With V trimmed by 6 bases and J by 7 bases, 4 bases remained unmatched. The CDR3 here is CASSPAGGGELFF. The CDR3 DNA reads TGTGCCAGCAGCCCCGCGGGAGGCGGGGAGCTGTTTTTT.

This clone was seen a single time. The chain combines TRBV24-1 with TRBJ2-1; D might be TRBD2 (6 bases). This CDR3 has 15 amino acids. CDR1 is KGHDR and CDR2 is SFDVKD in the germline V gene. V was pared by 0 bases and J by 1 base, with 6 bases between. The CDR3 sequence: CATSDLRGSYNEQFF. In nucleotides, the CDR3 is TGTGCCACCAGTGATTTGCGGGGGTCCTACAATGAGCAGTTCTTC.

The rearrangement uses TRBV2 and TRBJ2-5; 8 bases are shared with TRBD2. Germline V CDR1 and CDR2: SNHLY, FYNNEI. The trim removed 6 bases at V and 3 bases at J, leaving 3 bases unmatched. The CDR3 contains 13 residues. Written as DNA, the CDR3 is TGTGCCAGCAGCCCGGGGGGGAAAGAGACCCAGTACTTC. It translates to CASSPGGKETQYF.

This clone has a handful of counts. J is TRBJ2-2 and V is TRBV6-6; no clear D. V lost 5 bases, J lost 5 bases, and 3 bases lay in between. In germline, CDR1 is MNHNY, CDR2 SVGAGI (reference sequence). The CDR3 has 11 residues. CDR3 amino acids: CASSLTGELFF. CDR3 in DNA: TGTGCCAGCAGTCTTACCGGGGAGCTGTTTTTT.

The rearrangement joins TRBV19 to TRBJ1-4, with TRBD1 as a possible D gene (6 bases). This CDR3 region has 15 residues. V dropped 7 bases and J dropped 8 bases, with 20 bases sitting between them. Germline assignment: CDR1 LNHDA and CDR2 SQIVND (reference sequence). The CDR3 is CASTARNRVGEKLFF. In nucleotides, the CDR3 is TGTGCCAGTACCGCCCGAAACAGGGTCGGGGAAAAACTGTTTTTT.

The rearrangement joins TRBV7-2 to TRBJ2-5; D is unclear. CDR3 length equals 14 residues. V was pared by 5 bases and J by 5 bases, with 15 bases between. In germline, CDR1 is SGHTA, CDR2 FQGNSA. CDR3 sequence: CASSPGTAGETQYF. The CDR3 DNA reads TGTGCCAGCAGCCCCGGAACGGCTGGGGAGACCCAGTACTTC.

V and J are TRBV30 and TRBJ1-2, with D possibly matching TRBD1 (5 bases). This CDR3 comprises 13 residues. With 0 bases removed from V and 7 bases from J, the gap between germline ends came to 12 bases. Germline assignment: CDR1 GTSNPN and CDR2 SVGIG (reference sequence). The CDR3, as DNA: TGTGCCTGGAGTGTAAGGTTGCAGGGTGGCTACACCTTC. This codes for CAWSVRLQGGYTF.

This chain links TRBV18 with TRBJ1-2; 7 bases agree with TRBD1. Trimming cost V 3 bases and J 2 bases; bases outside gene matches: 3. From germline, CDR1 is KGHSH and CDR2 LQKENI. There are 14 residues in the CDR3. In nucleotides, the CDR3 is TGTGCCAGCTCACCCTCGACAGGGAACTATGGCTACACCTTC. It encodes CASSPSTGNYGYTF.

The chain joins TRBV10-3 to TRBJ1-2, with unresolved D. The length of the CDR3 is 13 residues. Trimming cost V 10 bases and J 4 bases, with 16 bases left between them. Germline V gene data show CDR1 as ENHRY and CDR2 as SYGVKD. CDR3 sequence (DNA): TGTGCCAGCTCCCCGACGGGTTTCTATGGCTACACCTTC. The encoded protein is CASSPTGFYGYTF.

The CDR3 DNA is TGCGCCAGCAGTGAGTCGCTAGCGGACTCTGGGGCCAACGTCCTGACTTTC. It translates to CASSESLADSGANVLTF. V is TRBV10-1 and J is TRBJ2-6; 7 positions match TRBD2. Looked up from germline, CDR1 is WNHNN and CDR2 is SYGVQD (reference sequence). Trimming cost V 0 bases and J 0 bases; bases outside gene matches: 2. CDR3 size: 17 residues.